This T cell receptor (beta chain) was retrieved from a study of cytomegalovirus exposure and HLA in healthy donors. V was pared by 0 bases and J by 6 bases, with 9 bases between. Germline assignment: CDR1 SGDLS and CDR2 YYNGEE. The CDR3 extends over 14 amino acids. When sampled, the donors appeared nominally healthy, though they likely had unrecorded immune exposures. Study-level points and caveats: A later analysis linked a missense variant in DCLRE1C to the trimming of TCR beta V and J genes. Immune exposure information comprised only CMV serostatus.

PCR was performed using 60 Vbeta and 13 Jbeta primers. Sequencing was performed with immunoSEQ multiplex PCR; in TCRdb, only in-frame clones are kept and a portion is missing. The sample holds about 170,000 clones, under 90% seen once. Concerning this clone itself: Its specificity is not known.

The TCR originated in a man younger than 40 in good health and CMV-seropositive. This chain joins TRBV9 and TRBJ2-2, with a possible D match to TRBD2 (5 bases). Sequenced: PBMCs. For the CDR3, the DNA is TGTGCCAGCAGCGTAGCGGGAAATCCCGGGGAGCTGTTTTTT. Protein product: CASSVAGNPGELFF.